Listed below are T cell receptor beta chains from one sample, sequenced in a study of PD-L1 blockade in urothelial cancer. Using immunoSEQ multiplex PCR, the repertoire was profiled, and TCRdb retains in-frame clones only, with some absent. The top ten clones hold roughly 2.2% of a sample with around 120,000 clones, roughly 88% of them seen once. The specimen was PBMCs, collected around atezolizumab (anti-PD-L1) treatment. The receptor source for this set is a man aged 45-60 years with urothelial cancer. CDR3s leave out the opening cysteine and the closing phenylalanine or tryptophan. The order of the fields is J gene, V gene, clone size, CDR3 protein. Size is omitted from some rows. Given values are once, few, many or a class for expanded clones.

J: TRBJ1-6
V: TRBV6-6
size: once
CDR3: ASSNRDRVYNSPLH

J: TRBJ1-2
V: TRBV10-2
size: NA
CDR3: ASSGQSHGYT

J: TRBJ2-1
V: TRBV19
size: NA
CDR3: ASSTGNSWNEQF

J: TRBJ2-7
V: TRBV7-3
size: NA
CDR3: ASSLKSGGPYEQY

J: TRBJ1-1
V: TRBV27
size: NA
CDR3: ASSLVVNTEAF

J: TRBJ1-2
V: TRBV7-9
size: few
CDR3: ASSLGDSRHGYT

J: TRBJ1-2
V: TRBV5-6
size: once
CDR3: ASREQEDYGYT

J: TRBJ2-7
V: TRBV6-5
size: once
CDR3: ASSSGQGYEQY

J: TRBJ2-3
V: TRBV7-6
size: NA
CDR3: ASSLVTSGRAPDTQY

J: TRBJ2-3
V: TRBV28
size: NA
CDR3: ASSPAGLAGATDTQY

J: TRBJ2-1
V: TRBV18
size: NA
CDR3: ASSPAGRSYNEQF

J: TRBJ2-7
V: TRBV10-3
size: once
CDR3: AISIGGIPENDYEQY

J: TRBJ2-3
V: TRBV18
size: few
CDR3: ASSPPRAVTDTQY

J: TRBJ1-1
V: TRBV5-4
size: NA
CDR3: ASSAGQGKVTEAF

J: TRBJ2-5
V: TRBV19
size: NA
CDR3: ASSAAGRRGETQY

J: TRBJ1-5
V: TRBV2
size: few
CDR3: ASSYDYSNQPQH

J: TRBJ1-2
V: TRBV7-9
size: few
CDR3: ASSLGVGYGYT

J: TRBJ2-7
V: TRBV28
size: NA
CDR3: ASKGLLYEQY

J: TRBJ1-1
V: TRBV28
size: NA
CDR3: ASSSWGLAGGVRMDTEAF

J: TRBJ1-6
V: TRBV19
size: NA
CDR3: ARMGQGNSPLH

J: TRBJ1-2
V: TRBV30
size: NA
CDR3: AWSGGGGGKGYT

J: TRBJ2-3
V: TRBV7-3
size: NA
CDR3: ASSSGGTDTQY

J: TRBJ2-5
V: TRBV7-3
size: NA
CDR3: ASSPVAGGQQEAQY

J: TRBJ2-2
V: TRBV11-2
size: NA
CDR3: ASSLSTGGGTGELF

J: TRBJ2-3
V: TRBV30
size: NA
CDR3: AWSLAGAHTDTQY

J: TRBJ1-4
V: TRBV29-1
size: NA
CDR3: SVTDSLNEKLF

J: TRBJ1-5
V: TRBV4-1
size: NA
CDR3: ASTTGGQGQPQH

J: TRBJ2-7
V: TRBV18
size: NA
CDR3: ASRSTTANREEQY

J: TRBJ2-2
V: TRBV4-1
size: NA
CDR3: ASSFGSGRAFGELF

J: TRBJ1-6
V: TRBV6-5
size: NA
CDR3: ASSLTYNSPLH

J: TRBJ2-7
V: TRBV6-5
size: NA
CDR3: ASSSTSGSSYEQY

J: TRBJ2-1
V: TRBV9
size: NA
CDR3: ASSVGQAFNEQF

J: TRBJ2-1
V: TRBV5-1
size: NA
CDR3: ASSLGGTSGTDEQF

J: TRBJ1-6
V: TRBV28
size: NA
CDR3: ASSFSRVLANSPLH